This TCR beta chain came from a study of blood T cell repertoires in COVID-19 (TCRdb year 2020). Turning to the overall study: Samples covering the acute and convalescent phases of COVID-19 were provided by collaborators in the United States, Italy and Spain. The prospective study material was composed of cDNA or gDNA derived from T cells, B-cell-depleted T cells, or PBMCs. The dataset comprised deeply sampled blood TCRbeta repertoires from subjects exposed to, actively infected with, or recovered from COVID-19. The repertoires were released in a freely available public database meant as a resource for research on the immune response to SARS-CoV-2. Samples were obtained from the ongoing ImmuneRACE study (first 160 participants) and from 1,000 to 1,500 subjects provided by 6 global collaborators. The sample metadata nearly always contained a de-identified subject ID, COVID-19 status, age in years and sex. HLA class I and class II types, where available, came from metadata supplied by the sample provider rather than from assay-based typing. What the research found in general, with its limitations: How much clinical and demographic metadata was included differed by source and by participant, and the metadata was provided uncurated.

Concerning this clone: Its antigen is unknown. No base quality values were provided; no much bigger clone lies one nucleotide off.

The collaborating institutions used their own protocols to collect whole blood in K2EDTA tubes. For TCRbeta analysis, collaborators shipped samples as frozen whole blood, isolated PBMCs, or DNA extracted from either of those sample types. The CDR3 has 14 amino acids, counting the end cysteine and phenylalanine. Only the CDR3 region is kept as DNA, spanning 42 bases read in frame from base 1. A distance of 10 bases separates the germline ends of V and J, which lose 4 bases and 3 bases respectively. Taken from the germline V gene, the CDR1 and CDR2 loops are MNHEY and SVGEGT. TCRbeta CDR3 regions were amplified from genomic DNA using the immunoSEQ Assay, a bias-controlled multiplex PCR. The paper's processing steps were these. Nucleated cell counts per sample were estimated from amplification of reference gene primers within the assay. Sequence reads were collapsed and filtered to measure the absolute abundance of every unique TCRbeta CDR3 rearrangement. Productive Simpson clonality was computed per sample as the square root of Simpson's diversity index over productive rearrangements. TCRdb stores this immuneACCESS table with in-frame sequences only. Part of the clones is absent; in the studies checked, under half of the shortfall reflects unresolved V genes, and no reason is known for the rest. Clone size and V and J calls were adopted from that table, with D and trimming inferred from the DNA. The sample table lists approximately 70,000 clones, 75% to 85% of them with a count of one. The top ten clonotypes cover about 6% of the sample.

Sequencing was carried out using peripheral blood. The clonotype comes from a woman aged 60-75 years with acute or convalescent COVID-19. The chain is encoded by TRBV6-2 or TRBV6-3 joined to TRBJ1-5, with no reliable assignment of the D segment. The DNA sequence is given as TGTGCCAGCAGTTCGGCGGGCCCCAATCAGCCCCAGCATTTT. This codes for CASSSAGPNQPQHF.